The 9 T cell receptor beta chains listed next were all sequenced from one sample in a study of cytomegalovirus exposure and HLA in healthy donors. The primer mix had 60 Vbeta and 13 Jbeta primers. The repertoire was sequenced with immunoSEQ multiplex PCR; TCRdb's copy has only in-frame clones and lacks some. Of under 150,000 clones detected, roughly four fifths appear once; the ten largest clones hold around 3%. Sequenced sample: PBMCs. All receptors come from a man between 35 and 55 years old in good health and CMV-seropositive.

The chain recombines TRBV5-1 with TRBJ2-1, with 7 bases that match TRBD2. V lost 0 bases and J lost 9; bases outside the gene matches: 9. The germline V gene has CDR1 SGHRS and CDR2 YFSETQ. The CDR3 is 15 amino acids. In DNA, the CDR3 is TGCGCCAGCAGCTTGGCGGCGGGAGTCCAGGGTGAGCAGTTCTTC. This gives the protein CASSLAAGVQGEQFF.

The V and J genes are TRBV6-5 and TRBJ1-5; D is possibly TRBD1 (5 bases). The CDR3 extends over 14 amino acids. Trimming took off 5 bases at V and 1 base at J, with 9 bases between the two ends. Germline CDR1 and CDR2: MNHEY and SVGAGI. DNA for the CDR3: TGTGCCAGCAGTACTGGGGCAAGCAATCAGCCCCAGCATTTT. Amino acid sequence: CASSTGASNQPQHF.

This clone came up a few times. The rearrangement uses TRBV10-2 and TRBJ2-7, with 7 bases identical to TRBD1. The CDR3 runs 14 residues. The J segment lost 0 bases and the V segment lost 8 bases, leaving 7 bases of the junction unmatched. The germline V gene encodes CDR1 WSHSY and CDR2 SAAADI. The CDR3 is CASQDRLVSYEQYF. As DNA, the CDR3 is TGCGCCAGCCAGGACAGGCTAGTCTCCTACGAGCAGTACTTC.

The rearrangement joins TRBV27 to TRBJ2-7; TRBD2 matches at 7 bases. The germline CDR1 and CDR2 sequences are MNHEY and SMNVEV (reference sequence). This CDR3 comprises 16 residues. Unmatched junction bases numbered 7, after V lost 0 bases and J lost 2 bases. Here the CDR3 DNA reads TGTGCCAGCAGTTTATCGCTAGCGGCCCCACCCTACGAGCAGTACTTC. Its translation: CASSLSLAAPPYEQYF.

CDR3 sequence reads: CASSRDRDQPQHF. The CDR3, as DNA: TGTGCCAGCAGTCGGGACAGGGATCAGCCCCAGCATTTT. This chain uses TRBV7-7 with TRBJ1-5, with 9 bases lining up with TRBD1. The V and J ends lost 6 bases and 5 bases, in that order; junction bases with no gene match: 2. Germline values: CDR1 SSHAT, CDR2 FNYEAQ (reference sequence). The CDR3 consists of 13 residues.

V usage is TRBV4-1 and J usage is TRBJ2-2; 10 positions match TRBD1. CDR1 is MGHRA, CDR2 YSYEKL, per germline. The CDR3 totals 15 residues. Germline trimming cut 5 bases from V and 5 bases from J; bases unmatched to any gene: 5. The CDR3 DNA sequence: TGCGCCAGCAGCTTGCGGACAGGGGGTACCGGGGAGCTGTTTTTT. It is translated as CASSLRTGGTGELFF.

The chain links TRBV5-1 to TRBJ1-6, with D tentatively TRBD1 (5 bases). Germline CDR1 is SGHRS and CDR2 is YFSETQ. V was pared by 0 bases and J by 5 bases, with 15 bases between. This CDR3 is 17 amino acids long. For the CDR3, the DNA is TGCGCCAGCAGCTTGGGACCTCAGGGACTGAATAATTCACCCCTCCACTTT. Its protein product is CASSLGPQGLNNSPLHF.

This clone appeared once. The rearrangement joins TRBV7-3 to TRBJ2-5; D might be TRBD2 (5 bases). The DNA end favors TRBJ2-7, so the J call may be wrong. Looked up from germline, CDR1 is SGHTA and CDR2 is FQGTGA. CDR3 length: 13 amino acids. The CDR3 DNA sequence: TGTGCCAGCAGGCTAGCCTCTTCGTCCGAGCAGTACTTC. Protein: CASRLASSSEQYF.

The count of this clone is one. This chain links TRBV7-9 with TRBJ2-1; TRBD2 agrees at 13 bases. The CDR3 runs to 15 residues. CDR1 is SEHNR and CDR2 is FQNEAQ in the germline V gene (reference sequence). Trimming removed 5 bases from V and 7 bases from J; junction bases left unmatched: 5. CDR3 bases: TGTGCCAGCAGCCAACTAGCGGGAGGGCGGAATGAGCAGTTCTTC. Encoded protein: CASSQLAGGRNEQFF.